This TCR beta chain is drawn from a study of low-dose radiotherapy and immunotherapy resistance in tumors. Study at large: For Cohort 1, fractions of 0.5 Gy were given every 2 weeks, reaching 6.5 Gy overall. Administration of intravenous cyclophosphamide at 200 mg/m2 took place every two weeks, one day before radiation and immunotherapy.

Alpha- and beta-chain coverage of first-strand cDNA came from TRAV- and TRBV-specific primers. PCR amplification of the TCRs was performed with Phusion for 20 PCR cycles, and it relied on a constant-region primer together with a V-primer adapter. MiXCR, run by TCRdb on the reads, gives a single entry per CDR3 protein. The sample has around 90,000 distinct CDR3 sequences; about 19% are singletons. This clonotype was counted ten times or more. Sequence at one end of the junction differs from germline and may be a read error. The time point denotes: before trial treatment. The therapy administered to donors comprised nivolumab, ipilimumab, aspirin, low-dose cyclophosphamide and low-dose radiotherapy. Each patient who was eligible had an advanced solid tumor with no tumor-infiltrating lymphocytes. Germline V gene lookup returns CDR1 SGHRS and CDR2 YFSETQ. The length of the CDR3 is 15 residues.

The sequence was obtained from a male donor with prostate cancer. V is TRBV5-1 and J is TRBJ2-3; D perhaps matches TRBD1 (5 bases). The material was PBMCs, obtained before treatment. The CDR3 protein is CASSLATGDTDTQYF. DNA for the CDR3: TGTGCCAGCAGCTTGGCAACAGGAGACACAGATACGCAGTATTTT.